This T cell receptor (beta chain) stems from a study of T-cell reconstitution after alpha-beta-depleted transplantation in children. Study-wide findings and caveats: Approximately two months post-transplant, alpha-beta T cells reportedly originated from several hundred expanded graft clones. Newly generated T cells supplied most T-cell counts and diversity one year post-transplant. After transplant, high TCRbeta diversity at day 60 in some patients arose from surviving recipient T cells and thymic progenitors.

Using unique molecular identifiers, the investigators prepared the TCRbeta library. TCRdb independently ran MiXCR on the PCR reads; one entry per CDR3 protein. The sample holds roughly 790,000 distinct CDR3 sequences, around 15% seen once. Germline lookup yields CDR1 SGHAT and CDR2 FQDESV (reference sequence). V lost 0 bases and J 9 bases, leaving 18 bases between the germline ends. The CDR3 spans 16 residues. On this clonotype itself: The antigen is not known.

The chain is built from TRBV11-1 and TRBJ2-1; D gene uncertain. The receptor comes from a male patient aged 10 to 17 who had a stem cell transplant for acute lymphoblastic leukemia, so the T cells may come from the graft donor. The specimen was PBMCs, mostly from graft donor cells, collected 360 days after TCRalphabeta/CD19-depleted stem cell transplant. The CDR3 DNA reads as TGTGCCAGCAGCTTAGCCTTTCATAGGGTCGTCAGTGAGCAGTTCTTC. Its translation: CASSLAFHRVVSEQFF.